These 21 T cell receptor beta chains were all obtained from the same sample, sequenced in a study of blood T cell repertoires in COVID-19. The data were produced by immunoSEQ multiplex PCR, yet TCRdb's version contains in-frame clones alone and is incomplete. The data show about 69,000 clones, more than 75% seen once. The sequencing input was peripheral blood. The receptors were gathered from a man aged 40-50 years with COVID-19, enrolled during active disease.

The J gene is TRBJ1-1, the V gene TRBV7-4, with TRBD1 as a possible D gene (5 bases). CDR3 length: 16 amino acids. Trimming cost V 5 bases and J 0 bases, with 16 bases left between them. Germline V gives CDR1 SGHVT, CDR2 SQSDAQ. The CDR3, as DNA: TGTGCCAGCAGCCGAAGACAGTTCTTTATGAACACTGAAGCTTTCTTT. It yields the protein CASSRRQFFMNTEAFF.

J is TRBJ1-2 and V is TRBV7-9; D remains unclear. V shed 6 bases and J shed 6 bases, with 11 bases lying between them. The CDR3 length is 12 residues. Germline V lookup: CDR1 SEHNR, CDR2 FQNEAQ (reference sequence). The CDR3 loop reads CASRSNGDGYTF. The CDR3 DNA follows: TGTGCCAGCAGGTCTAATGGAGATGGCTACACCTTC.

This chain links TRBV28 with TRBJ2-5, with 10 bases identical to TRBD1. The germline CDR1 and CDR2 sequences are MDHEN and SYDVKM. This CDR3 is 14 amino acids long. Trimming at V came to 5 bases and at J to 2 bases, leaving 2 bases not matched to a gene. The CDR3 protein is CASSRTGGQETQYF. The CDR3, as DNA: TGTGCCAGCAGTCGGACAGGGGGTCAAGAGACCCAGTACTTC.

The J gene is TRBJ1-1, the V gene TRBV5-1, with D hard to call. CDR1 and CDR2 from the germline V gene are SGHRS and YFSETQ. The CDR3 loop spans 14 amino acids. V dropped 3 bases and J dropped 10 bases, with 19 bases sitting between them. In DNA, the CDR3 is TGCGCCAGCAGCTATAGCGCGTCGAACAGCGGAGCTTTCTTT. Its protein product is CASSYSASNSGAFF. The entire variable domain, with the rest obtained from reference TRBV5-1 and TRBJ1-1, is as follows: KAGVTQTPRYLIKTRGQQVTLSCSPISGHRSVSWYQQTPGQGLQFLFEYFSETQRNKGNFPGRFSGRQFSNSRSEMNVSTLELGDSALYLCASSYSASNSGAFFGQGTRLTVV.

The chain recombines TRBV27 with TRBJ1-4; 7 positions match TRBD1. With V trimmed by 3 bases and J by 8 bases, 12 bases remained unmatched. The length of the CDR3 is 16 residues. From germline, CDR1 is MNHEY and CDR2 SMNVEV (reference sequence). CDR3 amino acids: CASSFTPGTVYEKLFF. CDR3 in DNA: TGTGCCAGCAGTTTCACCCCGGGGACAGTCTACGAAAAACTGTTTTTT.

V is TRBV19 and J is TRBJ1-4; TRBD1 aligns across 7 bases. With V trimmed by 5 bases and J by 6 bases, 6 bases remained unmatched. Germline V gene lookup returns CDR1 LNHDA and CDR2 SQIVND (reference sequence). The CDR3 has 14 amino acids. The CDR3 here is CASSPQGDYEKLFF. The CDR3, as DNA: TGTGCCAGTAGTCCTCAGGGGGATTATGAAAAACTGTTTTTT.

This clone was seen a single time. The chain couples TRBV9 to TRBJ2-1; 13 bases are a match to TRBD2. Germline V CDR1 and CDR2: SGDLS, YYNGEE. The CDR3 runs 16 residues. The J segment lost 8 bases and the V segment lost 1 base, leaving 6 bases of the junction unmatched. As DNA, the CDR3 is TGTGCCAGCAGCGTAACGACTAGCGGGGGGCCCGATGAGCAGTTCTTC. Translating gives CASSVTTSGGPDEQFF.

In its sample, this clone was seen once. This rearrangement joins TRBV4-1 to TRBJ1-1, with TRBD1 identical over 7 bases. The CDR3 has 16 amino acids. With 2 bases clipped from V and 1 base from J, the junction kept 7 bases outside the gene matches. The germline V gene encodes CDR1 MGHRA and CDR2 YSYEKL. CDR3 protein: CASSQTPQGWNTEAFF. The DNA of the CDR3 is TGCGCCAGCAGCCAAACGCCACAGGGGTGGAACACTGAAGCTTTCTTT.

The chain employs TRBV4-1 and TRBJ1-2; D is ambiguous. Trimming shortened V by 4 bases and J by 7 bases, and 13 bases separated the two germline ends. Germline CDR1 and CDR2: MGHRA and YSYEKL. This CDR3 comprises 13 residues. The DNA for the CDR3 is TGCGCCAGCAGCCGAGGTTCAACGGGTGGCTACACCTTC. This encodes CASSRGSTGGYTF.

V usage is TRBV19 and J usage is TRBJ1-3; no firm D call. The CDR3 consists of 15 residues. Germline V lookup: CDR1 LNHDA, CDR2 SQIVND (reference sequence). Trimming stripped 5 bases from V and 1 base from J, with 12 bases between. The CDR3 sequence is CASSPKAVSGNTIYF. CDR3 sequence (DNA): TGTGCCAGTAGTCCAAAGGCGGTTTCTGGAAACACCATATATTTT.

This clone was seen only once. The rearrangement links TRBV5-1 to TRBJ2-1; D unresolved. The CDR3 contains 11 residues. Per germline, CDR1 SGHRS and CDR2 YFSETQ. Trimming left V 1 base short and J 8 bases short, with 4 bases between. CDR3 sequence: CASSLSDEQFF. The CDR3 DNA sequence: TGCGCCAGCAGCTTGTCAGATGAGCAGTTCTTC.

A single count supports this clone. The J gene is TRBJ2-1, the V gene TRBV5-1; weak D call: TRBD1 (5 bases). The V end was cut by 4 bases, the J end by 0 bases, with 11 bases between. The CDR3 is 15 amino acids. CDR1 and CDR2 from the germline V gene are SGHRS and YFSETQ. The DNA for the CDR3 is TGCGCCAGCAGCCGACAGTCTACCTCCTACAATGAGCAGTTCTTC. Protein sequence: CASSRQSTSYNEQFF.

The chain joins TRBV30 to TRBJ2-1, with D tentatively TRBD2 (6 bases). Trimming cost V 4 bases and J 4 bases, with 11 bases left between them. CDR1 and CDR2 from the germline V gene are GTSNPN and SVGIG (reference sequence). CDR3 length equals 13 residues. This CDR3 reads CAWTWGVYNEQFF. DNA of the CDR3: TGTGCCTGGACTTGGGGGGTGTACAATGAGCAGTTCTTC.

The CDR3 region has the DNA TGTGCCAGCAGTGACTCCGGGGCAGGGGGACCTTTCTTATACAATGAGCAGTTCTTC. This translates into CASSDSGAGGPFLYNEQFF. This chain uses TRBV6-4 with TRBJ2-1; TRBD1 agrees at 7 bases. V trimming: 0 bases; J trimming: 4 bases; junction bases outside the gene matches: 15. The CDR3 runs to 19 residues. The germline V gene encodes CDR1 MRHNA and CDR2 SNTAGT.

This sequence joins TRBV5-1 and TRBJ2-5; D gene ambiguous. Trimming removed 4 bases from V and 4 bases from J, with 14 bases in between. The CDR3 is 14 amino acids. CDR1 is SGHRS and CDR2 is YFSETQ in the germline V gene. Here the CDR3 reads CASSDLGLGETQYF. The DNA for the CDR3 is TGCGCCAGCAGCGACCTTGGGCTTGGAGAGACCCAGTACTTC.

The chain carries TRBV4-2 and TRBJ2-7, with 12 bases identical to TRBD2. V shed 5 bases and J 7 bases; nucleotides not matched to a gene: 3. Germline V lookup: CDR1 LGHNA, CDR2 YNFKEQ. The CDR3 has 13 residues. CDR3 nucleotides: TGTGCCAGCAGCGTCGGACTAGCGGGGGAGCAGTACTTC. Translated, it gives CASSVGLAGEQYF.

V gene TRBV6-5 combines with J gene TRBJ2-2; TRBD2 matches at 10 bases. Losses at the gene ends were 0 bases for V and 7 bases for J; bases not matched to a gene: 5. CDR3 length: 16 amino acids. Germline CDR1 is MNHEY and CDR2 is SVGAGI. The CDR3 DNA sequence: TGTGCCAGCAGTTACTCCAGCGGGGGGGCCGGCGGGGAGCTGTTTTTT. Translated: CASSYSSGGAGGELFF.

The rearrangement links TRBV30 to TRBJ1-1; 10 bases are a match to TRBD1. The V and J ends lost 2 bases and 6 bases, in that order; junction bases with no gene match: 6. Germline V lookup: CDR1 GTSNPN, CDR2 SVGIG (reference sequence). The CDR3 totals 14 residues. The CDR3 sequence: CAWSMTGGAAEAFF. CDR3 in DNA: TGTGCCTGGAGTATGACAGGGGGCGCGGCTGAAGCTTTCTTT.

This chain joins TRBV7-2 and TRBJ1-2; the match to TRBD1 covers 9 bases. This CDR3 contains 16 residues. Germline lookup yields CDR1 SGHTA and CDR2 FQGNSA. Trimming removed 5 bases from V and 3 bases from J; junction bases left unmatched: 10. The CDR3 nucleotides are TGTGCCAGCAGCCCGGGACAGGGAATTTTTGACTATGGCTACACCTTC. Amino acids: CASSPGQGIFDYGYTF. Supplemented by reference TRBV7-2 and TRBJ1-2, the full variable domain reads GAGVSQSPSNKVTEKGKDVELRCDPISGHTALYWYRQSLGQGLEFLIYFQGNSAPDKSGLPSDRFSAERTGGSVSTLTIQRTQQEDSAVYLCASSPGQGIFDYGYTFGSGTRLTVV.

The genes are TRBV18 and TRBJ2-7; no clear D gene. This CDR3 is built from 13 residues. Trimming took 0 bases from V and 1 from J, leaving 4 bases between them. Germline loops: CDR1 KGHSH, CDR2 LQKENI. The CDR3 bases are TGTGCCAGCTCACCACCGAGTTCCTACGAGCAGTACTTC. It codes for CASSPPSSYEQYF.

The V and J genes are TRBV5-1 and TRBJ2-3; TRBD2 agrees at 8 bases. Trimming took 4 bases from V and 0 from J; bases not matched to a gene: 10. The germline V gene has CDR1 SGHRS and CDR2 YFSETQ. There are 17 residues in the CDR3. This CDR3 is CASSRLSSGGSTDTQYF. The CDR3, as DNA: TGCGCCAGCAGCCGGCTCAGCAGCGGGGGCAGCACAGATACGCAGTATTTT.